This TCR beta chain was sequenced for a study of blood T cell repertoires in COVID-19. This clone came up a few times. This table comes from immunoSEQ multiplex PCR, and its TCRdb copy is limited to in-frame clones, with some not included. Of about 180,000 clones listed, about 87% were seen once; the top ten hold approximately 13%. Trimming cost V 7 bases and J 5 bases; bases outside gene matches: 17. Germline V gives CDR1 LNHDA, CDR2 SQIVND (reference sequence). The CDR3 has 17 amino acids. The V and J genes are TRBV19 and TRBJ2-5, with 9 bases aligning to TRBD1. The sequence came from a woman in her 70s with COVID-19, enrolled during active disease. The sequencing sample was made of peripheral blood. The CDR3 reads CASTARPLTGGRETQYF. Here the CDR3 DNA reads TGTGCCAGTACCGCCCGTCCCTTGACAGGGGGTAGGGAGACCCAGTACTTC.